This TCR beta chain was obtained from a study of OX40 agonist ivuxolimab in advanced cancers. For context, the study as a whole: The costimulatory receptor OX40 (CD134) was targeted by ivuxolimab, a fully human IgG2 agonistic monoclonal antibody. Intravenous ivuxolimab was administered to patients every 2 weeks at six dose levels: 0.01, 0.1, 0.3, 1.5, 3 and 10 mg/kg. Among the roughly 52 dose-escalation patients, around 19 had hepatocellular carcinoma, roughly 15 melanoma, 9 renal cell carcinoma and 9 head and neck cancer. A male proportion of nearly 85% and a mean age of approximately 61 years, ranging from roughly 23 to 79, were recorded for the dose-escalation cohort. Prior anti-PD-1, anti-PD-L1 or anti-CTLA-4 therapy was permitted, and 40% of dose-escalation patients had received checkpoint inhibitors. Partial responses occurred in three dose-escalation patients, of whom one had hepatocellular carcinoma and two had cutaneous melanoma. The purpose of peripheral TCRbeta sequencing was to test whether ivuxolimab changed TCR sequence diversity and led to clonal T-cell expansion. The monotherapy dose-escalation portion (N ≈ 56 patients) of the phase I ivuxolimab trial is reported in the paper.

Comments on this clone: It has no known antigen specificity. No base quality values were provided; no much bigger clone lies one nucleotide off.

For sequencing of the TCRbeta CDR3 region, genomic DNA was extracted from the sorted cells. The immunoSEQ Assay was used to sequence the TCRbeta CDR3 regions. TCRdb's version of the immuneACCESS table is confined to in-frame rearrangements and falls short of the full clone set. An unresolved V gene accounts for under half of the shortfall where checked; the remainder is of unknown origin. The sample has 90,000 to 120,000 clones on record, approximately 89% of them singletons. Jointly, the top ten make up approximately 1.1% of the sample. Broader findings and caveats from the paper: After ivuxolimab, expanded clones were on average more numerous among CD8+ T cells than among CD4+ T cells. The antigen specificity of the clonally expanded peripheral T cells was not determined. At doses from 0.1 to 3.0 mg/kg, clonal expansion was seen in both CD4+ and CD8+ blood T cells between baseline and week 6. Low levels of normalized T-cell clonal expansion were also seen in some patients who did not respond. In the 0.1-3.0 mg/kg groups, partial responders had among the lowest normalized peripheral clonal expansion, particularly in CD8+ T cells.

The trial excluded patients who had a history of autoimmune disease or who were on systemic immunosuppression. Peripheral blood for TCR sequencing was collected from all dose cohorts at baseline, on cycle 4 day 1, and on cycle 7 day 1. The samples were drawn from a first-in-human, open-label, multicenter phase I dose-escalation trial of ivuxolimab. The trial enrolled adults with locally advanced or metastatic head and neck squamous cell, hepatocellular, melanoma or renal cell carcinoma. CD4+ and CD8+ T cells were sorted separately from peripheral blood before TCR sequencing. Its CDR3 holds 12 amino acids, cysteine through phenylalanine. The kept DNA is CDR3 alone, 36 bases in frame from the first base. V is cut back by 8 bases and J by 8 bases, with 6 bases in the junction unmatched. Based on the germline V gene (reference sequence), the CDR1 and CDR2 sequences are MNHNY and SVGAGI.

The clonotype originates from an adult with an advanced solid tumor such as melanoma, head and neck, liver or kidney cancer. The sample was CD4+ or CD8+ T cells sorted from blood, taken in a trial of the OX40 agonist ivuxolimab. Rearrangement joined TRBV6-6 to TRBJ1-2; the central 9 bases match TRBD1. CDR3 loop: CASLQGAGGYTF. The DNA sequence is given as TGTGCCAGCTTACAGGGGGCGGGAGGCTACACCTTC.